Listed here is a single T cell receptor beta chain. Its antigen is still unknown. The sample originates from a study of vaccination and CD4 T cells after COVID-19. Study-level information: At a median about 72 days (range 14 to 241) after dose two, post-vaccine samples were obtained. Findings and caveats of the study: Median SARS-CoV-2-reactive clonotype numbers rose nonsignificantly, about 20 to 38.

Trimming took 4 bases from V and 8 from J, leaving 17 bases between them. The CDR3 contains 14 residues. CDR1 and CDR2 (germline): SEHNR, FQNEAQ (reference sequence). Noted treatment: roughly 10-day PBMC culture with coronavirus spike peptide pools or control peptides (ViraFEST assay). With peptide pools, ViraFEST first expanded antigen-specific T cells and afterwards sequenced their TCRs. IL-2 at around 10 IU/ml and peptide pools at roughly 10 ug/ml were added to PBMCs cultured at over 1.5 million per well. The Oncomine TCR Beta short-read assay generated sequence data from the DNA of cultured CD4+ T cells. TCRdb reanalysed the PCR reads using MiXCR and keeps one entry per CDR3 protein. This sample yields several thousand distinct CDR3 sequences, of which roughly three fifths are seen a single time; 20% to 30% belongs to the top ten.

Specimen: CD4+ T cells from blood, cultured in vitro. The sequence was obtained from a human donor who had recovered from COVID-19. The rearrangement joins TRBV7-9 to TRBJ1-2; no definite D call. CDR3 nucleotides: TGTGCCAGCAGCTGGTGGTCTAGGGAATCGGGCTACACCTTC. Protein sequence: CASSWWSRESGYTF.